Listed below are T cell receptor beta chains from one sample, sequenced in a study of T cell responses to AZD1222 COVID-19 vaccine. The assay was immunoSEQ multiplex PCR, and TCRdb's table has in-frame clones only and misses some. The table lists about 140,000 clones, just under 95% of them singletons. Sequencing was performed on peripheral blood, taken on day 0 of AZD1222 vaccination. The receptors were gathered from an adult in good health. Each CDR3 is given with its conserved first and last residue. D genes are given only for firm matches. Clone size, where shown, is once, few, many, or a class for clones that have expanded.

V: TRBV5-5; D: -; size: -; J: TRBJ2-1; DNA: TGTGCCAGCAGCTTCCCAAATGAGTGGCAGTTCTTC; CDR3: CASSFPNEWQFF
V: TRBV10-3; D: TRBD2; size: -; J: TRBJ2-2; DNA: TGTGCTATCGGGGGGAAGGGGACGGACACCGGGGAGCTGTTTTTT; CDR3: CAIGGKGTDTGELFF
V: TRBV7-2; D: -; size: -; J: TRBJ2-5; DNA: TGTGCCAGCAGCTTAAAGGTTGGGGCTAGAGGGGTGAGGGAGACCCAGTACTTC; CDR3: CASSLKVGARGVRETQYF
V: TRBV19; D: -; size: -; J: TRBJ2-7; DNA: TGTGCCAGTAGCCGTATGAGCGGGTTAGACTACGAGCAGTACTTC; CDR3: CASSRMSGLDYEQYF
V: TRBV18; D: TRBD1; size: -; J: TRBJ2-5; DNA: TGTGCCAGCTCACCACCCCGGACAGGGGGAGGAGAGACCCAGTACTTC; CDR3: CASSPPRTGGGETQYF
V: TRBV5-4; D: -; size: -; J: TRBJ1-3; DNA: TGTGCCAGCAACTTGTATGGATACGGAAACACCATATATTTT; CDR3: CASNLYGYGNTIYF
V: TRBV27; D: -; size: -; J: TRBJ2-6; DNA: TGTGCCAGCAGTTATCGCGCTGGGGCCAACGTCCTGACTTTC; CDR3: CASSYRAGANVLTF
V: TRBV5-4; D: TRBD1; size: -; J: TRBJ1-2; DNA: TGTGCCAGCAGCACCAACAGGGGGCTCGGCTACACCTTC; CDR3: CASSTNRGLGYTF
V: TRBV30; D: TRBD1; size: -; J: TRBJ2-7; DNA: TGTGCCTGGAGTGGACAGGGTCGCGAGCAGTACTTC; CDR3: CAWSGQGREQYF
V: TRBV11-1; D: -; size: once; J: TRBJ2-3; DNA: TGTGCCAGCAGCTCTAGAATCCCTCTGACAGATACGCAGTATTTT; CDR3: CASSSRIPLTDTQYF
V: TRBV11-3; D: -; size: -; J: TRBJ2-7; DNA: TGTGCCAGCAGCTTAGGGGGCGGATACGAGCAGTACTTC; CDR3: CASSLGGGYEQYF
V: TRBV2; D: -; size: -; J: TRBJ1-4; DNA: TGTGCCAGCAGGGGGCTGGGGGAAAAACTGTTTTTT; CDR3: CASRGLGEKLFF
V: TRBV19; D: -; size: -; J: TRBJ1-3; DNA: TGTGCCAGTAGTTCTAGGACGCGACCAGGAAACACCATATATTTT; CDR3: CASSSRTRPGNTIYF
V: TRBV2; D: -; size: -; J: TRBJ2-7; DNA: TGTGCCAGCAAAATGAAGAGGGACGGAGCCTACGAGCAGTACTTC; CDR3: CASKMKRDGAYEQYF
V: TRBV20-1; D: -; size: -; J: TRBJ2-1; DNA: TGCAGTGCTATAGCGGTGGATGAGCAGTTCTTC; CDR3: CSAIAVDEQFF
V: TRBV7-2; D: TRBD1; size: -; J: TRBJ2-5; DNA: TGTGCCAGCAGCCCGACAGGGCGGTCCCAAGAGACCCAGTACTTC; CDR3: CASSPTGRSQETQYF
V: TRBV7-8; D: -; size: -; J: TRBJ1-5; DNA: TGTGCCAGCAGCTTGGCGGGACAAACATATAGAGGTAGCAATCAGCCCCAGCATTTT; CDR3: CASSLAGQTYRGSNQPQHF
V: TRBV7-3; D: TRBD2; size: -; J: TRBJ2-2; DNA: TGTGCCAGCAGCTTACGACTAGCGGACTACGCGAACACCGGGGAGCTGTTTTTT; CDR3: CASSLRLADYANTGELFF
V: TRBV5-1; D: TRBD2; size: once; J: TRBJ2-7; DNA: TGCGCCAGCAGCTTAGTGACTAGCGGGGTCGAGCAGTACTTC; CDR3: CASSLVTSGVEQYF
V: TRBV6-1; D: -; size: -; J: TRBJ2-7; DNA: TGTGCCAGCAGTGAAGCGGGGACACCCCTCATCTACGAGCAGTACTTC; CDR3: CASSEAGTPLIYEQYF
V: TRBV7-3; D: -; size: -; J: TRBJ1-1; DNA: TGTGCCAGCAGCTTAAGTGGGGGCCAATATGCTTTCTTT; CDR3: CASSLSGGQYAFF
V: TRBV5-1; D: TRBD2; size: -; J: TRBJ2-3; DNA: TGCGCCAGCAGCTGGACTAGCGGGGGCGTTAGGCGGACGCAGTATTTT; CDR3: CASSWTSGGVRRTQYF
V: TRBV5-5; D: TRBD2; size: once; J: TRBJ2-2; DNA: TGTGCCAGCAGCTCTTACTTAGCGGGTAAAAACACCGGGGAGCTGTTTTTT; CDR3: CASSSYLAGKNTGELFF
V: TRBV18; D: TRBD1; size: once; J: TRBJ2-2; DNA: TGTGCCAGCTCCCTGGACAGGGTAGCCGGGGAGCTGTTTTTT; CDR3: CASSLDRVAGELFF
V: TRBV1; D: -; size: -; J: TRBJ2-3; DNA: TGCACCAGCAGCCAAGAAAACTGGAGGGAGGCGGGGGATACGCAGTATTTT; CDR3: CTSSQENWREAGDTQYF
V: TRBV7-2; D: -; size: -; J: TRBJ2-1; DNA: TGTGCCAGCAGCTTACCCCAGGCGGGGGCAGTCTCTTACAATGAGCAGTTCTTC; CDR3: CASSLPQAGAVSYNEQFF
V: TRBV28; D: TRBD1; size: -; J: TRBJ1-1; DNA: TGTGCCAGCAGTAGAACAGGGGGATACACTGAAGCTTTCTTT; CDR3: CASSRTGGYTEAFF
V: TRBV7-9; D: TRBD2; size: -; J: TRBJ2-1; DNA: TGTGCCAGCAGCTTAGAGTTGACTAGCGGGGGGCCTCTTGGTGAGCAGTTCTTC; CDR3: CASSLELTSGGPLGEQFF
V: TRBV30; D: TRBD1; size: -; J: TRBJ1-1; DNA: TGTGCCCGGAGGACCCGGACAGGGGGGGGGTATGGTGAAGCTTTCTTT; CDR3: CARRTRTGGGYGEAFF
V: TRBV1; D: -; size: -; J: TRBJ2-2; DNA: TGCACCAGCAGCCCCAGGACAGGGGACACCGGGGAGCTGTTTTTT; CDR3: CTSSPRTGDTGELFF
V: TRBV19; D: -; size: once; J: TRBJ1-5; DNA: TGTGCCAGTAGTATTAGGCAGGCAAATCAGCCCCAGCATTTT; CDR3: CASSIRQANQPQHF
V: TRBV27; D: -; size: -; J: TRBJ1-6; DNA: TGTGCCAGCTCCTCGCGGGGCCAGGTCCCCCATAATTCACCCCTCCACTTT; CDR3: CASSSRGQVPHNSPLHF
V: TRBV19; D: TRBD1; size: -; J: TRBJ1-1; DNA: TGTGCCAGTATCCGGACAGGGGGCATCGGCACTGAAGCTTTCTTT; CDR3: CASIRTGGIGTEAFF
V: TRBV3-1/TRBV3-2; D: -; size: -; J: TRBJ2-1; DNA: TGTGCCAGCAGCCAAGATCCCAACAGAGCGCTCAACCACAATGAGCAGTTCTTC; CDR3: CASSQDPNRALNHNEQFF